Listed here are 27 T cell receptor beta chains from one sample, sequenced in a study of blood T cell repertoires in COVID-19. The protocol was immunoSEQ multiplex PCR, while the TCRdb copy is restricted to in-frame clones and leaves out a portion. This table holds around 290,000 clones, 88% found once. The sequencing input was PBMCs or T cells enriched from blood (not recorded which). The source of these receptors is a woman aged 60-70 years in a cohort exposed to, infected with or recovered from COVID-19 (not recorded which).

The rearrangement links TRBV7-3 to TRBJ2-2, with no clear D. The V end lost 4 bases, the J end lost 4 bases, and 16 bases lay between the germline ends. This CDR3 has 16 residues. Germline V gene sequence: CDR1 SGHTA, CDR2 FQGTGA. The CDR3 DNA reads TGTGCCAGCAGCTCTCGATCGGTTAGGAGCACCGGGGAGCTGTTTTTT. Encoded protein: CASSSRSVRSTGELFF. The full variable domain, its missing parts supplied by reference TRBV7-3 and TRBJ2-2, is GAGVSQTPSNKVTEKGKYVELRCDPISGHTALYWYRQSLGQGPEFLIYFQGTGAADDSGLPNDRFFAVRPEGSVSTLKIQRTERGDSAVYLCASSSRSVRSTGELFFGEGSRLTVL.

The chain recombines TRBV18 with TRBJ1-1, with a possible D match to TRBD1 (5 bases). Trimming shortened V by 3 bases and J by 0 bases, and 14 bases separated the two germline ends. The germline V gene encodes CDR1 KGHSH and CDR2 LQKENI. The CDR3 runs to 16 residues. The CDR3 is CASSPFTPTVNTEAFF. In DNA form, the CDR3 reads TGTGCCAGCTCACCGTTCACACCGACAGTGAACACTGAAGCTTTCTTT.

This chain joins TRBV27 and TRBJ1-3; the D is unclear. The V end lost 8 bases, the J end lost 0 bases, and 11 bases lay between the germline ends. This CDR3 has 14 residues. The germline gives CDR1 MNHEY, CDR2 SMNVEV (reference sequence). Here the CDR3 reads CASASGISGNTIYF. CDR3 nucleotide sequence: TGTGCCAGCGCGAGCGGCATCTCTGGAAACACCATATATTTT.

This chain joins TRBV5-6 and TRBJ1-5; 8 nucleotides line up with TRBD1. The CDR3 loop spans 15 amino acids. J lost 4 bases, V lost 4 bases, and 7 bases had no gene match. Germline CDR1 and CDR2: SGHDT and YYEEEE. The CDR3: CASSLDRARNQPQHF. The CDR3 DNA reads TGTGCCAGCAGCCTGGACAGGGCGAGGAATCAGCCCCAGCATTTT.

This sequence joins TRBV19 and TRBJ2-7, with 9 bases aligning to TRBD1. V was pared by 4 bases and J by 3 bases, with 13 bases of the junction left unmatched. The CDR3 is made up of 17 amino acids. Germline assignment: CDR1 LNHDA and CDR2 SQIVND (reference sequence). The CDR3 nucleotides are TGTGCCAGTAGTACAAACCCCCGGGACAGGGTCCTCTACGAGCAGTACTTC. Amino acid sequence: CASSTNPRDRVLYEQYF.

The chain employs TRBV14 and TRBJ2-7; D may be TRBD2 (6 bases). There are 15 residues in the CDR3. CDR1 and CDR2 (germline): SGHDN, FVKESK. V was clipped by 1 base and J by 0 bases, with 10 bases between them. The CDR3 DNA follows: TGTGCCAGCAGCCAAGGACGGGGGAGCTCCTACGAGCAGTACTTC. It encodes CASSQGRGSSYEQYF.

The V and J genes are TRBV28 and TRBJ2-1, with 7 positions matching TRBD2. The CDR3 totals 16 residues. Germline-derived CDR1 and CDR2 are MDHEN and SYDVKM. V lost 6 bases and J lost 2; bases outside the gene matches: 10. CDR3 sequence (DNA): TGTGCCAGCAGCTCCTTGGGGGGAGGGCCCTACAATGAGCAGTTCTTC. It is translated as CASSSLGGGPYNEQFF.

This clone was observed a single time. This chain links TRBV2 with TRBJ2-3; D not resolved. Trimming shortened V by 6 bases and J by 2 bases, and 15 bases separated the two germline ends. Germline loops: CDR1 SNHLY, CDR2 FYNNEI. The length of the CDR3 is 15 residues. The DNA of the CDR3 is TGTGCCAGCAGCGGCCCTCGGCAGGTCACAGATACGCAGTATTTT. It translates to CASSGPRQVTDTQYF.

The CDR3 protein is CAWTEFLGTGDTTNYGYTF. The CDR3 DNA sequence: TGTGCCTGGACCGAGTTTTTGGGGACAGGGGACACAACTAACTATGGCTACACCTTC. The chain combines TRBV30 with TRBJ1-2; 10 bases are shared with TRBD1. The germline gives CDR1 GTSNPN, CDR2 SVGIG (reference sequence). V trimming: 4 bases; J trimming: 0 bases; junction bases outside the gene matches: 17. The CDR3 totals 19 residues.

This clone occurred a few times. The chain employs TRBV30 and TRBJ2-7, with a possible D match to TRBD1 (8 bases). From germline, CDR1 is GTSNPN and CDR2 SVGIG (reference sequence). Between the trimmed V and J ends, which lost 1 base and 2 bases, there was a span of 15 bases. This CDR3 region has 15 residues. The CDR3 protein is CAWSGNRGGTYEQYF. As DNA, the CDR3 is TGTGCCTGGAGTGGGAACAGGGGGGGGACCTACGAGCAGTACTTC.

This clone is a singleton in its sample. The chain has TRBV18 and TRBJ2-1; tentative D call: TRBD2 (5 bases). The germline gives CDR1 KGHSH, CDR2 LQKENI. The CDR3 totals 12 residues. The ends were cut back, 6 bases at V and 9 bases at J, with 12 bases in the middle. As DNA, the CDR3 is TGTGCCAGCTCTCCCCTAGCTGGTGAGCAGTTCTTC. It yields the protein CASSPLAGEQFF.

The V and J genes are TRBV6-5 and TRBJ2-7, with 7 bases fitting TRBD1. The CDR3 has 15 residues. The germline V gene has CDR1 MNHEY and CDR2 SVGAGI. The ends lost 7 bases at V and 9 bases at J; junction bases unmatched: 18. DNA for the CDR3: TGTGCCAGCAACACCGGGACAGCTTCCCTACGGTTGCAGTACTTC. Protein: CASNTGTASLRLQYF.

The rearrangement links TRBV6-6 to TRBJ1-2, with 8 bases matching TRBD1. V was clipped by 4 bases and J by 3 bases; unmatched bases: 7. Germline CDR1 and CDR2: MNHNY and SVGAGI (reference sequence). The CDR3 totals 15 residues. CDR3 in DNA: TGTGCCAGCAGTTCTGGACAGGGTCTTGACTATGGCTACACCTTC. It specifies CASSSGQGLDYGYTF.

The chain carries TRBV10-3 and TRBJ1-5; 8 nucleotides align to TRBD1. Per the germline V gene, CDR1 is ENHRY and CDR2 is SYGVKD. The J segment lost 1 base and the V segment lost 6 bases, leaving 5 bases of the junction unmatched. CDR3 size: 15 residues. The CDR3 loop reads CAISSTGGSNQPQHF. CDR3 DNA sequence: TGTGCCATCAGCTCCACAGGGGGGAGCAATCAGCCCCAGCATTTT.

The chain links TRBV11-2 to TRBJ2-7; TRBD2 aligns across 9 bases. Germline V CDR1 and CDR2: SGHAT, FQNNGV. This CDR3 is 16 amino acids long. V lost 1 base, J lost 5 bases, and 9 bases stayed unmatched. In nucleotides, the CDR3 is TGTGCCAGCAGCTTAGTTCTGGGCGGGAGGGCAAACGAGCAGTACTTC. Encoded protein: CASSLVLGGRANEQYF.

V is TRBV19 and J is TRBJ1-6; D gene unclear. Germline V gene sequence: CDR1 LNHDA, CDR2 SQIVND (reference sequence). The CDR3 is 13 residues long. The germline V and J ends were trimmed by 6 bases and 10 bases, with 13 bases remaining between them. The CDR3 nucleotides are TGTGCCAGTAGGTTCATTTGGGAGTCACCCCTCCACTTT. Protein product: CASRFIWESPLHF.

The chain joins TRBV11-2 to TRBJ1-4; D uncertain. V lost 1 base and J 6 bases, leaving 18 bases between the germline ends. The CDR3 covers 17 residues. Germline-derived CDR1 and CDR2 are SGHAT and FQNNGV. DNA of the CDR3: TGTGCCAGCAGCTTAGGGAGATTAGGGTCGGAGGATGAAAAACTGTTTTTT. Its protein is CASSLGRLGSEDEKLFF.

The V call is TRBV7-3, the J call TRBJ1-5, with 11 bases fitting TRBD1. Germline assignment: CDR1 SGHTA and CDR2 FQGTGA. The V and J ends lost 4 bases and 6 bases, in that order; junction bases with no gene match: 2. CDR3 length: 14 amino acids. Here the CDR3 reads CASSSGTGGQPQHF. The CDR3 bases are TGTGCCAGCAGCTCCGGGACAGGGGGTCAGCCCCAGCATTTT.

The V gene is TRBV4-1, the J gene TRBJ2-7, with 7 bases lining up with TRBD1. Trimming cost V 4 bases and J 3 bases; bases outside gene matches: 3. This CDR3 contains 13 residues. CDR1 and CDR2 from the germline V gene are MGHRA and YSYEKL. The chain's CDR3 is CASSRDSFYEQYF. CDR3 sequence (DNA): TGCGCCAGCAGCCGGGACAGCTTCTACGAGCAGTACTTC.

This rearrangement joins TRBV29-1 to TRBJ2-3; 13 nucleotides line up with TRBD2. The germline V gene has CDR1 SQVTM and CDR2 ANQGSEA. The ends lost 6 bases at V and 1 base at J; junction bases unmatched: 10. The CDR3 has 17 residues. CDR3 protein: CSVRGLAGAGGTDTQYF. CDR3 DNA sequence: TGCAGCGTGCGAGGACTAGCGGGGGCTGGGGGCACAGATACGCAGTATTTT.

The rearrangement uses TRBV12-3 or TRBV12-4 and TRBJ2-7, with D tentatively TRBD2 (5 bases). The CDR3 has 13 residues. The ends were cut back, 6 bases at V and 2 bases at J, with 11 bases in the middle. CDR3 sequence (DNA): TGTGCCAGCAGGAAAACTAGGACCTACGAGCAGTACTTC. It is translated as CASRKTRTYEQYF.

This clone was picked up a small number of times. The chain joins TRBV6-5 to TRBJ1-1; the D is unclear. The germline V gene has CDR1 MNHEY and CDR2 SVGAGI. V gave up 8 bases and J gave up 0 bases, with 13 bases separating them. This CDR3 has 14 amino acids. The chain's CDR3 is CASRRGILNTEAFF. The CDR3 region has the DNA TGTGCCAGCCGAAGAGGGATACTGAACACTGAAGCTTTCTTT.

V gene TRBV5-1 combines with J gene TRBJ2-1; D may be TRBD2 (5 bases). The CDR3 extends over 13 amino acids. Germline V gene data show CDR1 as SGHRS and CDR2 as YFSETQ. Deletions cut 4 bases from V and 5 bases from J, with 10 bases between. For the CDR3, the DNA is TGCGCCAGCAGCGCGGACTCAAACAATGAGCAGTTCTTC. Translating gives CASSADSNNEQFF.

This clone was detected only once. The chain employs TRBV4-1 and TRBJ2-7; TRBD2 agrees at 11 bases. V shed 3 bases and J 1 base; nucleotides not matched to a gene: 5. The CDR3 totals 16 residues. Germline CDR1 reads MGHRA; CDR2 reads YSYEKL. The CDR3 sequence: CASSQALAGGSYEQYF. The DNA of the CDR3 is TGCGCCAGCAGCCAGGCTCTAGCGGGAGGTTCCTACGAGCAGTACTTC.

CDR3: CASSDAGTRYGYTF. DNA for the CDR3: TGTGCCAGCAGTGACGCCGGCACCAGGTATGGCTACACCTTC. The rearrangement joins TRBV28 to TRBJ1-2, with D unclear. This CDR3 is built from 14 residues. V lost 5 bases, J lost 5 bases, and 15 bases lay in between. The germline gives CDR1 MDHEN, CDR2 SYDVKM.

The CDR3 spells CASSQFWTASSYEQYF. As DNA, the CDR3 is TGTGCCAGCAGCCAATTTTGGACAGCGAGCTCCTACGAGCAGTACTTC. This rearrangement joins TRBV14 to TRBJ2-7, with D tentatively TRBD1 (6 bases). The CDR3 consists of 16 residues. V was clipped by 2 bases and J by 0 bases, with 14 bases between them. Germline CDR1 SGHDN, CDR2 FVKESK. Drawing the rest from reference TRBV14 and TRBJ2-7, the complete variable domain is EAGVTQFPSHSVIEKGQTVTLRCDPISGHDNLYWYRRVMGKEIKFLLHFVKESKQDESGMPNNRFLAERTGGTYSTLKVQPAELEDSGVYFCASSQFWTASSYEQYFGPGTRLTVT.

This chain connects TRBV6-5 to TRBJ1-2, with 7 bases aligning to TRBD1. The CDR3 is 13 residues long. The ends lost 6 bases at V and 6 bases at J; junction bases unmatched: 7. Germline-derived CDR1 and CDR2 are MNHEY and SVGAGI. The CDR3 loop reads CASRATGVNGYTF. The DNA of the CDR3 is TGTGCCAGCAGGGCCACAGGGGTAAATGGCTACACCTTC.